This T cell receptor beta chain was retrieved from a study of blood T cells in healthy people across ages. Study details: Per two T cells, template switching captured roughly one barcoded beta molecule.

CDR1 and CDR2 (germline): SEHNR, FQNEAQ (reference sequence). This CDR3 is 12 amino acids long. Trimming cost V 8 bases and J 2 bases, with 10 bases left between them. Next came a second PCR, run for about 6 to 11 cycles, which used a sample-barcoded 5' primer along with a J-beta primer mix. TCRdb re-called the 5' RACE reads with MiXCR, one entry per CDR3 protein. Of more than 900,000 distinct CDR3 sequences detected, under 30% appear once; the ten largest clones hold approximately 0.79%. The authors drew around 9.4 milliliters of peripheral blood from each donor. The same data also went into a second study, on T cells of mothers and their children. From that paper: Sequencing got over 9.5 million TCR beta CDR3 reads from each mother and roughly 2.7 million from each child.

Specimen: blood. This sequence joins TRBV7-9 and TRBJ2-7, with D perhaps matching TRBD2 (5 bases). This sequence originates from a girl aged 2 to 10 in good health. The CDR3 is CASDDGTYEQYF. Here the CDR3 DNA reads TGTGCCAGCGATGACGGGACCTACGAGCAGTACTTC.